This passage covers 19 T cell receptor beta chains from one sample sequenced in a study of Ad26.COV2.S vaccination and SARS-CoV-2 variants. The table came from immunoSEQ multiplex PCR; TCRdb's copy has only in-frame clones and leaves some out. The sample has roughly 460,000 clones, around 89% seen once. Regarding treatment: 15 to 20 received Ad26.COV2.S at low or high dose, single or two shots; several received placebo; per-sample allocation not given. On day 63 after the first injection, vaccine and placebo recipients gave samples. This material consisted of peripheral blood, taken in a trial of Ad26.COV2.S vaccine versus placebo. The receptors come from a person between 18 and 59 years old who received the Ad26.COV2.S COVID-19 vaccine or a placebo.

This clone was counted a few times. V is TRBV5-1 and J is TRBJ2-1, with TRBD1 matching over 10 bases. The germline CDR1 and CDR2 sequences are SGHRS and YFSETQ. CDR3 length: 16 amino acids. J gave up 7 bases and V 0 bases, and 7 bases lay outside the gene matches. CDR3 sequence: CASSLAGTGVGNEQFF. Here the CDR3 DNA reads TGCGCCAGCAGCTTGGCAGGGACAGGGGTGGGGAATGAGCAGTTCTTC.

V usage is TRBV28 and J usage is TRBJ1-3; 7 bases agree with TRBD1. CDR1 and CDR2 from the germline V gene are MDHEN and SYDVKM. This CDR3 region has 15 residues. V dropped 6 bases and J dropped 0; count of bases not matched to a gene: 5. The CDR3 loop is CASRQTGFSGNTIYF. DNA for the CDR3: TGTGCCAGCAGGCAGACAGGGTTCTCTGGAAACACCATATATTTT.

V gene TRBV5-1 combines with J gene TRBJ2-5; D assignment may be TRBD1 or TRBD2 (6 bases each). The CDR3 runs 16 residues. Deletions cut 5 bases from V and 3 bases from J, with 20 bases between. Germline V gene data show CDR1 as SGHRS and CDR2 as YFSETQ. CDR3 residues: CASRKVFRGREETQYF. CDR3 in DNA: TGCGCCAGCAGAAAGGTATTTCGGGGGCGCGAAGAGACCCAGTACTTC.

The rearrangement joins TRBV24-1 to TRBJ2-1; 8 bases fit TRBD2. Germline values: CDR1 KGHDR, CDR2 SFDVKD. The CDR3 is made up of 13 amino acids. After removal of 10 bases from V and 4 bases from J, the junction contained 5 bases not matched to a gene. In DNA form, the CDR3 reads TGTGCCACGGGGACTAGAGAATACAATGAGCAGTTCTTC. It codes for CATGTREYNEQFF.

This clone was counted between two and nine times. The rearrangement uses TRBV7-9 and TRBJ1-2; unclear D gene. This CDR3 has 13 amino acids. CDR1 is SEHNR and CDR2 is FQNEAQ in the germline V gene (reference sequence). V lost 4 bases and J lost 1, with 7 bases in between. The DNA of the CDR3 is TGTGCCAGCAGCTCGGCCATTAACTATGGCTACACCTTC. Residues: CASSSAINYGYTF.

The chain's CDR3 is CASSLESTFQFF. DNA for the CDR3: TGTGCCAGCAGCTTAGAGTCCACCTTTCAGTTCTTC. J is TRBJ2-1 and V is TRBV13; D remains unclear. Germline lookup yields CDR1 PRHDT and CDR2 FYEKMQ (reference sequence). This CDR3 spans 12 amino acids. V was cut by 1 base and J by 13 bases, with 11 bases left in between.

This chain uses TRBV6-1 with TRBJ2-3, with a possible D match to TRBD1 (6 bases). The CDR3 extends over 15 amino acids. V dropped 1 base and J dropped 7 bases, with 15 bases sitting between them. Germline V gives CDR1 MNHNS, CDR2 SASEGT. The CDR3 DNA is TGTGCCAGCAGTGAAGTCCCACGGACAGTTCATACGCAGTATTTT. Residues: CASSEVPRTVHTQYF.

About this clone itself: Other DNA sequences within the sample encode an identical CDR3. The chain combines TRBV18 with TRBJ1-1; TRBD1 might be the D (5 bases). V shed 0 bases and J shed 2 bases, with 10 bases lying between them. Germline V gene lookup returns CDR1 KGHSH and CDR2 LQKENI. The CDR3 has 15 residues. The CDR3 DNA follows: TGTGCCAGCTCACCACCGGCAGGGTTTAACACTGAAGCTTTCTTT. Its protein product is CASSPPAGFNTEAFF.

J is TRBJ2-7 and V is TRBV7-2; TRBD2 aligns across 9 bases. Germline CDR1 is SGHTA and CDR2 is FQGNSA. This CDR3 comprises 15 residues. The trim removed 2 bases at V and 0 bases at J, leaving 2 bases unmatched. The CDR3: CASSLSGGSSYEQYF. The CDR3 DNA is TGTGCCAGCAGCTTAAGCGGGGGGTCCTCCTACGAGCAGTACTTC.

The rearrangement links TRBV19 to TRBJ1-5; D uncertain. The CDR3 has 13 amino acids. The germline CDR1 and CDR2 sequences are LNHDA and SQIVND (reference sequence). Trimming took off 4 bases at V and 4 bases at J, with 8 bases between the two ends. The CDR3 protein is CASSNYENQPQHF. CDR3 DNA sequence: TGTGCCAGTAGTAATTATGAGAATCAGCCCCAGCATTTT. The full variable domain, in which reference TRBV19 and TRBJ1-5 provide the parts outside the CDR3, is DGGITQSPKYLFRKEGQNVTLSCEQNLNHDAMYWYRQDPGQGLRLIYYSQIVNDFQKGDIAEGYSVSREKKESFPLTVTSAQKNPTAFYLCASSNYENQPQHFGDGTRLSIL.

The CDR3 DNA reads as TGCGCCAGCAGCTCCCAGGGGCGGGACACTGAAGCTTTCTTT. It yields the protein CASSSQGRDTEAFF. The chain joins TRBV5-1 to TRBJ1-1; D may be TRBD1 (6 bases). The V end was cut by 3 bases, the J end by 3 bases, with 12 bases between. The CDR3 has 14 residues. Germline CDR1 and CDR2: SGHRS and YFSETQ.

This chain connects TRBV5-4 to TRBJ1-6; a possible D gene is TRBD1 (6 bases). Germline V gene lookup returns CDR1 SGHNT and CDR2 YYREEE (reference sequence). V was clipped by 0 bases and J by 14 bases, with 15 bases between them. The CDR3 is 14 amino acids. DNA for the CDR3: TGTGCCAGCAGCTTGGAACCAGAAAGGGGGACCCTCCACTTT. Protein product: CASSLEPERGTLHF.

This rearrangement joins TRBV10-2 to TRBJ2-5, with 8 nucleotides matching TRBD2. Germline V gives CDR1 WSHSY, CDR2 SAAADI. The CDR3 contains 13 residues. Unmatched junction bases numbered 7, after V lost 7 bases and J lost 6 bases. This CDR3 reads CASTAGGGKTQYF. DNA of the CDR3: TGCGCCAGCACGGCGGGAGGAGGGAAGACCCAGTACTTC.

CDR3 nucleotide sequence: TGTGCCAGCAGCGCGCACAGCCCCCAGGGGGGCTACACCTTC. Protein sequence: CASSAHSPQGGYTF. The J gene is TRBJ1-2, the V gene TRBV9, with a weak D call TRBD1 (6 bases). The CDR3 runs to 14 residues. Germline V CDR1 and CDR2: SGDLS, YYNGEE. Between the trimmed V and J ends, which lost 3 bases and 8 bases, there was a span of 17 bases.

The chain is built from TRBV12-3 or TRBV12-4 and TRBJ1-1; D is ambiguous. The CDR3 consists of 11 residues. Trimming shortened V by 4 bases and J by 6 bases, and 6 bases separated the two germline ends. CDR3 nucleotide sequence: TGTGCCAGCAGTTCGACGGCTGAAGCTTTCTTT. This encodes CASSSTAEAFF.

V gene TRBV10-2 combines with J gene TRBJ1-1; D is ambiguous. Germline V gives CDR1 WSHSY, CDR2 SAAADI. This CDR3 region has 14 residues. V shed 6 bases and J shed 1 base, with 12 bases lying between them. The CDR3: CASRRDSWNTEAFF. The CDR3 DNA sequence: TGCGCCAGCAGGAGGGATTCGTGGAACACTGAAGCTTTCTTT.

This chain links TRBV6-6 with TRBJ1-6; D is possibly TRBD1 (6 bases). The CDR3 is 17 amino acids. V lost 5 bases and J lost 8, with 22 bases in between. Germline CDR1 MNHNY, CDR2 SVGAGI (reference sequence). This CDR3 is CASSRRQALPMYSPLHF. The CDR3 nucleotides read TGTGCCAGCAGTCGTAGACAGGCCCTCCCGATGTATTCACCCCTCCACTTT.

Only a few counts were recorded for this clone. The chain has TRBV14 and TRBJ2-7; D is uncertain. Trimming removed 4 bases from V and 0 bases from J, with 10 bases in between. The length of the CDR3 is 14 residues. In germline, CDR1 is SGHDN, CDR2 FVKESK. The CDR3 DNA reads as TGTGCCAGCAGCCCTTCGACTTCCTCCTACGAGCAGTACTTC. It encodes CASSPSTSSYEQYF.

This rearrangement joins TRBV5-4 to TRBJ2-1; D is undetermined. V was shortened by 0 bases and J by 8 bases, with 9 bases between the two germline ends. The CDR3 loop spans 13 amino acids. CDR1 and CDR2 from the germline V gene are SGHNT and YYREEE (reference sequence). CDR3 sequence: CASSLAGSDEQFF. CDR3 sequence (DNA): TGTGCCAGCAGCTTGGCGGGTAGTGATGAGCAGTTCTTC.